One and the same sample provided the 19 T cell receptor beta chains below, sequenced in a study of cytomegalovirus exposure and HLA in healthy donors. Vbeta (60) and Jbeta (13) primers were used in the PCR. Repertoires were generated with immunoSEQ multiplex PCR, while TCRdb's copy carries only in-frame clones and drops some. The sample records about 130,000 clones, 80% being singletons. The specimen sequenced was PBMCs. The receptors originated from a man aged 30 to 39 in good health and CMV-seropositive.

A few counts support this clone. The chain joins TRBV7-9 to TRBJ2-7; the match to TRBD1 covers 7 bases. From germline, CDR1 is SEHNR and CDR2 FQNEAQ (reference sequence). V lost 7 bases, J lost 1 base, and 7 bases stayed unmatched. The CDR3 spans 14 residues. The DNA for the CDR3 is TGTGCCAGCAACCCCGGGACAGCATCCTACGAGCAGTACTTC. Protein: CASNPGTASYEQYF.

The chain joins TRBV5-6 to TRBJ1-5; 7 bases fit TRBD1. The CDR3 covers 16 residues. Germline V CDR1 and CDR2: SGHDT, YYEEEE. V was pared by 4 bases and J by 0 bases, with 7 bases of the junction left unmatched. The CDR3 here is CASSLNRGYSNQPQHF. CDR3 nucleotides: TGTGCCAGCAGCCTCAACAGGGGATATAGCAATCAGCCCCAGCATTTT.

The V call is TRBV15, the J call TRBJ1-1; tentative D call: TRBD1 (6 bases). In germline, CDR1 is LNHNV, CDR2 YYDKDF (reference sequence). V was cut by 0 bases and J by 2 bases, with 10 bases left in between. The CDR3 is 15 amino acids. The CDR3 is CATSRDGGANTEAFF. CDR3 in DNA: TGTGCCACCAGCAGAGACGGGGGGGCAAACACTGAAGCTTTCTTT.

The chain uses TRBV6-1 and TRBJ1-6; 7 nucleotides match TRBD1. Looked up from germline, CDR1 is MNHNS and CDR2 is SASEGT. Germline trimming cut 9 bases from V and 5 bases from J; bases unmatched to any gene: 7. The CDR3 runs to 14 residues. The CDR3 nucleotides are TGTGCCAGTTTCACTGGGACAGATAATTCACCCCTCCACTTT. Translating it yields CASFTGTDNSPLHF.

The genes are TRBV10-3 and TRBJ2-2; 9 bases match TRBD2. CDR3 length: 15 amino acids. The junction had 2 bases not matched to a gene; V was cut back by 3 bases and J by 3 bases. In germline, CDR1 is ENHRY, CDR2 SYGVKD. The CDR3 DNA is TGTGCCATCAGTGATAGCGGGGGTTACACCGGGGAGCTGTTTTTT. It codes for CAISDSGGYTGELFF.

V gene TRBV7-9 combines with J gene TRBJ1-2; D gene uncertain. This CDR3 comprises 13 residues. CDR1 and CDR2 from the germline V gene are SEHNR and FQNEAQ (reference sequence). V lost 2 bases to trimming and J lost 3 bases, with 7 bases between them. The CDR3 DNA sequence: TGTGCCAGCAGCTTAACCCAGGACTATGGCTACACCTTC. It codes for CASSLTQDYGYTF.

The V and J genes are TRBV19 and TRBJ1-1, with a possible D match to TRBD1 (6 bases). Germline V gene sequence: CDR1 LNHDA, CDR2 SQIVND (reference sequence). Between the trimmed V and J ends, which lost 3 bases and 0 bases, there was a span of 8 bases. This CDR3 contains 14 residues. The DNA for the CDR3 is TGTGCCAGTAGTATTGGGACAATGAACACTGAAGCTTTCTTT. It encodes CASSIGTMNTEAFF.

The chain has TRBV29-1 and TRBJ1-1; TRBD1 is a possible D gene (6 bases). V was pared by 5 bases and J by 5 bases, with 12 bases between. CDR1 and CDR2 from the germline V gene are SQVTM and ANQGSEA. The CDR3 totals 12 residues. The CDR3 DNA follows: TGCAGCGTTATTGAGGGGGAAACTGAAGCTTTCTTT. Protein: CSVIEGETEAFF.

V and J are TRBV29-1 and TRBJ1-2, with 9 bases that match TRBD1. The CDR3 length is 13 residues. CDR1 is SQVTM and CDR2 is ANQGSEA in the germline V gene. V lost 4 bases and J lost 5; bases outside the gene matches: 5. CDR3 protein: CSVVPGTGYGYTF. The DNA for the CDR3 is TGCAGCGTTGTACCTGGGACAGGGTATGGCTACACCTTC.

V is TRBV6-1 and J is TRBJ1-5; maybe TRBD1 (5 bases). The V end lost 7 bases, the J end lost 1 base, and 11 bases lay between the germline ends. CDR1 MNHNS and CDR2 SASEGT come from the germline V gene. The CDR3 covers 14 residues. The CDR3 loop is CASNLAGSNQPQHF. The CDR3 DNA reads TGTGCCAGCAACCTTGCAGGGAGCAATCAGCCCCAGCATTTT.

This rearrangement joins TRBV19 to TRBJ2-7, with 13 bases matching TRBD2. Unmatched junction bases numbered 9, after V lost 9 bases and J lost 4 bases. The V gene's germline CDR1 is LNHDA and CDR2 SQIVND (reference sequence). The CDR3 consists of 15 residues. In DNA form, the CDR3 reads TGTGCCAGCAAAACTAGCGGGGGGGCCCTGTACGAGCAGTACTTC. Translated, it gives CASKTSGGALYEQYF.

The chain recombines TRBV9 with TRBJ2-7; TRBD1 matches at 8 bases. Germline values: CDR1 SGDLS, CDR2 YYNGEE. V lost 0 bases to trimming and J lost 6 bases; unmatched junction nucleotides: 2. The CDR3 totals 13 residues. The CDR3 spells CASSVVDRGEQYF. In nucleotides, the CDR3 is TGTGCCAGCAGCGTAGTCGACAGGGGCGAGCAGTACTTC.

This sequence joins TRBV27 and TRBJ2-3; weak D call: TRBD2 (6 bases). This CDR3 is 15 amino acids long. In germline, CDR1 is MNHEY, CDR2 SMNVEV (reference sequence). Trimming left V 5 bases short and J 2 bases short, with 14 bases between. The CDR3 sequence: CASSVRGRFTDTQYF. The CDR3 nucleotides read TGTGCCAGCAGTGTAAGAGGGAGGTTCACAGATACGCAGTATTTT.

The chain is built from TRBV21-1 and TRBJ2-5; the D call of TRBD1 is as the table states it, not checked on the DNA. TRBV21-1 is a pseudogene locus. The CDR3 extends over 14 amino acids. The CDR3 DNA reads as TGTGCCAGCAGCAAAGGGACAGGGGGCGACGGGCAGTACTTC. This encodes CASSKGTGGDGQYF.

The CDR3 DNA is TGTGCCAGCAGCTCTCCCTACGAGCAGTACTTC. This sequence encodes CASSSPYEQYF. The chain has TRBV5-5 and TRBJ2-7; no definite D call. The V end was cut by 3 bases, the J end by 2 bases, with 3 bases between. The CDR3 consists of 11 residues. The V gene's germline CDR1 is SGHKS and CDR2 YYEKEE (reference sequence).

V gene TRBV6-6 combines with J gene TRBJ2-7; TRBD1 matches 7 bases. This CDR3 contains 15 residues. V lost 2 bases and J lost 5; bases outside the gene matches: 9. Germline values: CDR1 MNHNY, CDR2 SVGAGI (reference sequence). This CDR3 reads CASSYPQGRVHEQYF. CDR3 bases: TGTGCCAGCAGTTACCCACAGGGGCGCGTCCACGAGCAGTACTTC.

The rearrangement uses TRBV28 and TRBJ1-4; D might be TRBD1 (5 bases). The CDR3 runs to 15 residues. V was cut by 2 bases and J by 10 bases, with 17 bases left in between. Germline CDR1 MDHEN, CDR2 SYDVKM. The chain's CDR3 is CASSLGSAGRGKLFF. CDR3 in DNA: TGTGCCAGCAGTTTAGGTTCGGCAGGGAGGGGAAAACTGTTTTTT.

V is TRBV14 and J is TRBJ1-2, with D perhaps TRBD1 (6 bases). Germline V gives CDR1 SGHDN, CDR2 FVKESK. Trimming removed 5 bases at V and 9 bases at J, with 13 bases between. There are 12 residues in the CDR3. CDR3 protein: CASSSGVLSYTF. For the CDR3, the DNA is TGTGCCAGCAGCTCAGGGGTCTTGAGCTACACCTTC.

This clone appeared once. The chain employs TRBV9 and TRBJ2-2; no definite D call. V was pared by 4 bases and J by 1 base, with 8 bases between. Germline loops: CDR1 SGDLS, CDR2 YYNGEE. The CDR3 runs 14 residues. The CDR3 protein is CASSLTVNTGELFF. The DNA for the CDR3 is TGTGCCAGCAGCCTTACAGTGAACACCGGGGAGCTGTTTTTT. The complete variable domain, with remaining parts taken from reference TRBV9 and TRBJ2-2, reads DSGVTQTPKHLITATGQRVTLRCSPRSGDLSVYWYQQSLDQGLQFLIQYYNGEERAKGNILERFSAQQFPDLHSELNLSSLELGDSALYFCASSLTVNTGELFFGEGSRLTVL.